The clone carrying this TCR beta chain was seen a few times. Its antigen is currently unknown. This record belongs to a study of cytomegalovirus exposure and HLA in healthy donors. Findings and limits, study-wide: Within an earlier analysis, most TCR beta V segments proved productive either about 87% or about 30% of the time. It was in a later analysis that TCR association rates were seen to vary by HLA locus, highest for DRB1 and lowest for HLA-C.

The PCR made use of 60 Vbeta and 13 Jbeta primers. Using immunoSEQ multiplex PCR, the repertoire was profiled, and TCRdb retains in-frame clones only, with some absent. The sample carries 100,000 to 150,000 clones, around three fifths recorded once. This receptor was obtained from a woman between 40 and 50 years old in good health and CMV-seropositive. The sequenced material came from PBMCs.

DNA of the CDR3: TGTGCCAGCAGCGTATCCGGCAGCACAGGAGACTATGGCTACACCTTC. Protein: CASSVSGSTGDYGYTF. The chain has TRBV9 and TRBJ1-2; possibly TRBD1 for D (5 bases). Germline loops: CDR1 SGDLS, CDR2 YYNGEE. With 1 base removed from V and 3 bases from J, the gap between germline ends came to 16 bases. CDR3 length: 16 amino acids.